Below are 13 T cell receptor beta chains sequenced from a single sample in a study of blood T cell repertoires in COVID-19. Sequencing used immunoSEQ multiplex PCR; TCRdb keeps in-frame clones, though not all of them. The repertoire holds about 64,000 clones, with approximately 91% as singletons. Input material: peripheral blood. The receptors derive from a human donor in a cohort sampled during active COVID-19.

The chain uses TRBV15 and TRBJ2-7; 9 bases map to TRBD1. The CDR3 is 15 residues long. Unmatched junction bases numbered 11, after V lost 9 bases and J lost 2 bases. Per germline, CDR1 LNHNV and CDR2 YYDKDF (reference sequence). DNA for the CDR3: TGTGCCACGAATTCTGGGACAGGGAGCGCCTACGAGCAGTACTTC. Its protein product is CATNSGTGSAYEQYF.

V gene TRBV27 combines with J gene TRBJ2-7; 16 bases fit TRBD2. CDR1 MNHEY and CDR2 SMNVEV come from the germline V gene (reference sequence). The CDR3 runs 17 residues. The ends lost 8 bases at V and 2 bases at J; junction bases unmatched: 9. The CDR3, as DNA: TGTGCCAGCCAACCGGGACTAGCGGGAGGGGGGACCTACGAGCAGTACTTC. This gives the protein CASQPGLAGGGTYEQYF.

The chain has TRBV6-2 or TRBV6-3 and TRBJ2-3, with D perhaps matching TRBD1 (6 bases). Looked up from germline, CDR1 is MNHEY and CDR2 is SVGEGT. This CDR3 is 17 amino acids long. Trimming shortened V by 3 bases and J by 1 base, and 17 bases separated the two germline ends. The CDR3 DNA is TGTGCCAGCAGTTATCTTGGTATCAGGACAGGCACAGATACGCAGTATTTT. It translates to CASSYLGIRTGTDTQYF.

The chain recombines TRBV18 with TRBJ2-1, with 7 positions matching TRBD2. The germline V gene encodes CDR1 KGHSH and CDR2 LQKENI. The trim removed 0 bases at V and 0 bases at J, leaving 5 bases unmatched. This CDR3 has 17 residues. Here the CDR3 DNA reads TGTGCCAGCTCACCACCGGCAGCGGGGAGCTCCTACAATGAGCAGTTCTTC. It is translated as CASSPPAAGSSYNEQFF.

The chain joins TRBV6-5 to TRBJ1-5; TRBD1 might be the D (6 bases). The germline V and J ends were trimmed by 2 bases and 2 bases, with 13 bases remaining between them. This CDR3 is built from 16 residues. CDR1 and CDR2 (germline): MNHEY, SVGAGI. The CDR3 sequence: CASSYPLSGGNQPQHF. The CDR3 nucleotides are TGTGCCAGCAGTTACCCTCTTTCAGGGGGCAATCAGCCCCAGCATTTT.

This chain joins TRBV7-2 and TRBJ2-3; D possibly corresponds to TRBD2 (5 bases). The CDR3 has 17 amino acids. Trimming shortened V by 1 base and J by 4 bases, and 18 bases separated the two germline ends. In germline, CDR1 is SGHTA, CDR2 FQGNSA. CDR3 nucleotides: TGTGCCAGCAGCTTAGATGAGGACTCCCGGTACGCAGATACGCAGTATTTT. It encodes CASSLDEDSRYADTQYF.

This clone was counted once. The chain has TRBV9 and TRBJ2-2; 8 bases align to TRBD2. Germline V gene data show CDR1 as SGDLS and CDR2 as YYNGEE. Unmatched junction bases numbered 3, after V lost 0 bases and J lost 2 bases. CDR3 length: 16 residues. The CDR3 region is CASSVGLAGNTGELFF. CDR3 DNA sequence: TGTGCCAGCAGCGTAGGTCTAGCGGGTAACACCGGGGAGCTGTTTTTT.

V usage is TRBV11-2 and J usage is TRBJ2-7; TRBD1 agrees at 10 bases. This CDR3 has 18 amino acids. CDR1 is SGHAT, CDR2 FQNNGV, per germline. J was trimmed by 0 bases and V by 5 bases; bases with no gene match: 13. The CDR3 nucleotides read TGTGCCAGCAGCCTACTACCGGGACAGGGGAGTTTCTCCTACGAGCAGTACTTC. This gives the protein CASSLLPGQGSFSYEQYF.

This clone was seen a single time. The chain employs TRBV28 and TRBJ1-5; TRBD1 matches 7 bases. The germline V gene encodes CDR1 MDHEN and CDR2 SYDVKM. The V and J ends lost 6 bases and 6 bases, in that order; junction bases with no gene match: 23. This CDR3 is 19 amino acids long. CDR3 sequence (DNA): TGTGCCAGCAGCTCCGTCGGCAGGGACAGAGCTTACATGGGTCAGCCCCAGCATTTT. Protein: CASSSVGRDRAYMGQPQHF.

The J gene is TRBJ2-1, the V gene TRBV24-1; 10 bases align to TRBD1. Germline V gene sequence: CDR1 KGHDR, CDR2 SFDVKD. This CDR3 contains 16 residues. After removal of 4 bases from V and 2 bases from J, the junction contained 4 bases not matched to a gene. CDR3 coding DNA: TGTGCCACCAGTGACAGGGACAGGGGTACCTACAATGAGCAGTTCTTC. Translating gives CATSDRDRGTYNEQFF.

The V and J genes are TRBV19 and TRBJ2-7, with 9 bases fitting TRBD1. The CDR3 has 14 amino acids. The ends lost 4 bases at V and 6 bases at J; junction bases unmatched: 7. CDR1 LNHDA and CDR2 SQIVND come from the germline V gene (reference sequence). DNA for the CDR3: TGTGCCAGTAGTACCGGGACAGGGTTGTTCGAGCAGTACTTC. Its translation is CASSTGTGLFEQYF.

The chain is built from TRBV6-4 and TRBJ1-4; D perhaps matches TRBD1 (6 bases). Germline V gene sequence: CDR1 MRHNA, CDR2 SNTAGT. The V end lost 6 bases, the J end lost 10 bases, and 15 bases lay between the germline ends. CDR3 length: 13 residues. The CDR3: CASSTDLQGKLFF. In nucleotides, the CDR3 is TGTGCCAGCAGCACGGACCTACAGGGAAAACTGTTTTTT.

Only a few counts were recorded for this clone. The genes are TRBV12-5 and TRBJ2-7, with 11 bases matching TRBD2. This CDR3 has 15 residues. The ends lost 7 bases at V and 2 bases at J; junction bases unmatched: 7. Germline V gene lookup returns CDR1 LGHNT and CDR2 FRNRAP. CDR3 amino acids: CASAQTSGIPYEQYF. The DNA for the CDR3 is TGTGCTAGTGCCCAGACTAGCGGGATACCCTACGAGCAGTACTTC.